This is a list of T cell receptor beta chains from one sample in a study of blood T cell repertoires in COVID-19. The table came from immunoSEQ multiplex PCR; TCRdb's copy has only in-frame clones and leaves some out. The sample includes around 65,000 clones, about 81% of them seen just once. Sequencing used peripheral blood. The receptor set was obtained from a human donor in a cohort sampled during active COVID-19. CDR3s include the opening cysteine and the closing phenylalanine or tryptophan. The order of the fields is V gene, clone size, J gene, D gene, CDR3 DNA, CDR3 protein. D genes are given only for firm matches. The size entry is marked missing in some rows and otherwise reads once, few, many or a size class.

V gene: TRBV21-1; clone size: .; J gene: TRBJ2-7; D gene: .; CDR3 DNA: TGTGCCAGCAGCATTCCCGGGACTAGCGGGACCTACGAGCAGTACTTC; CDR3 protein: CASSIPGTSGTYEQYF
V gene: TRBV7-9; clone size: few; J gene: TRBJ2-7; D gene: TRBD2; CDR3 DNA: TGTGCCAGCAGCTCCGGCGTAGCGGGAGGGCGTTACGAGCAGTACTTC; CDR3 protein: CASSSGVAGGRYEQYF
V gene: TRBV5-1; clone size: few; J gene: TRBJ2-7; D gene: .; CDR3 DNA: TGCGCCAGCAGCTTGGTAAGCCCATCTTACGAGCAGTACTTC; CDR3 protein: CASSLVSPSYEQYF
V gene: TRBV28; clone size: .; J gene: TRBJ2-1; D gene: TRBD1; CDR3 DNA: TGTGCCAGCAGTTTATTTGACAGGGGAAGTGAGCAGTTCTTC; CDR3 protein: CASSLFDRGSEQFF
V gene: TRBV10-3; clone size: .; J gene: TRBJ1-6; D gene: .; CDR3 DNA: TGTGCCATCACCCTGGGGGGAAATTCACCCCTCCACTTT; CDR3 protein: CAITLGGNSPLHF
V gene: TRBV7-6; clone size: .; J gene: TRBJ2-3; D gene: TRBD2; CDR3 DNA: TGTGCCATAGGCGGGCGGGAGGGCCGTATAGATACGCAGTATTTT; CDR3 protein: CAIGGREGRIDTQYF
V gene: TRBV28; clone size: few; J gene: TRBJ1-6; D gene: .; CDR3 DNA: TGTGCCAGCACCGACTCTAATTCACCCCTCCACTTT; CDR3 protein: CASTDSNSPLHF
V gene: TRBV30; clone size: .; J gene: TRBJ1-1; D gene: .; CDR3 DNA: TGTGCCTGGAGTCGACAGGCGAACACTGAAGCTTTCTTT; CDR3 protein: CAWSRQANTEAFF
V gene: TRBV29-1; clone size: .; J gene: TRBJ2-1; D gene: TRBD2; CDR3 DNA: TGCAGCACGCGATCAGGTTTGGAGACTAGCGGGCCAAATGAGCAGTTCTTC; CDR3 protein: CSTRSGLETSGPNEQFF
V gene: TRBV28; clone size: .; J gene: TRBJ1-5; D gene: .; CDR3 DNA: TGTGCCGAAGGGGGGGGAAATCAGCCCCAGCATTTT; CDR3 protein: CAEGGGNQPQHF
V gene: TRBV5-1; clone size: once; J gene: TRBJ2-1; D gene: TRBD2; CDR3 DNA: TGCGCCAGCAGCTTATCCGGGACTAGCGGGAGGTATGAGCAGTTCTTC; CDR3 protein: CASSLSGTSGRYEQFF
V gene: TRBV7-3; clone size: .; J gene: TRBJ2-1; D gene: TRBD2; CDR3 DNA: TGTGCCAGCAGCCGCACGGGAGGGCCGCACAATGAGCAGTTCTTC; CDR3 protein: CASSRTGGPHNEQFF
V gene: TRBV19; clone size: .; J gene: TRBJ2-1; D gene: TRBD1; CDR3 DNA: TGTGCCAGTAGGGGGAGACAGGGATCGAGAAATGAGCAGTTCTTC; CDR3 protein: CASRGRQGSRNEQFF
V gene: TRBV18; clone size: .; J gene: TRBJ2-7; D gene: TRBD1; CDR3 DNA: TGTGCCAGCTCACACCCGGGACAGGGGAGCTACGAGCAGTACTTC; CDR3 protein: CASSHPGQGSYEQYF
V gene: TRBV28; clone size: .; J gene: TRBJ2-7; D gene: .; CDR3 DNA: TGTGCCAGCTCAAACTACGAGCAGTACTTC; CDR3 protein: CASSNYEQYF
V gene: TRBV29-1; clone size: few; J gene: TRBJ2-3; D gene: .; CDR3 DNA: TGCAGCGTTGAAACCCCTAGCCGCACAGATACGCAGTATTTT; CDR3 protein: CSVETPSRTDTQYF
V gene: TRBV18; clone size: .; J gene: TRBJ1-5; D gene: .; CDR3 DNA: TGTGCCAGCTCACCACTTCGCGGGAAGAATCAGCCCCAGCATTTT; CDR3 protein: CASSPLRGKNQPQHF
V gene: TRBV7-9; clone size: once; J gene: TRBJ2-5; D gene: .; CDR3 DNA: TGTGCCAGCAGCTTGTTAATGGGAGCTAGCGAAACCCAGTACTTC; CDR3 protein: CASSLLMGASETQYF
V gene: TRBV6-5; clone size: once; J gene: TRBJ1-2; D gene: TRBD1; CDR3 DNA: TGTGCCAGCAGCTCCGGGACAGGGCGAGGCTACACCTTC; CDR3 protein: CASSSGTGRGYTF
V gene: TRBV29-1; clone size: .; J gene: TRBJ2-1; D gene: .; CDR3 DNA: TGCAGCGTTCTACGGGACTTCTCCTACAATGAGCAGTTCTTC; CDR3 protein: CSVLRDFSYNEQFF
V gene: TRBV28; clone size: .; J gene: TRBJ1-1; D gene: TRBD1; CDR3 DNA: TGTGCCAGCAGTTTTAACAGGGGGCCTAACACTGAAGCTTTCTTT; CDR3 protein: CASSFNRGPNTEAFF
V gene: TRBV27; clone size: .; J gene: TRBJ2-7; D gene: TRBD2; CDR3 DNA: TGTGCCAGCAGTCTCGGGGGGAGCGGGTACGAGCAGTACTTC; CDR3 protein: CASSLGGSGYEQYF
V gene: TRBV28; clone size: once; J gene: TRBJ1-2; D gene: .; CDR3 DNA: TGTGCCAGCAGTTTCCAGGGAACTAACTATGGCTACACCTTC; CDR3 protein: CASSFQGTNYGYTF
V gene: TRBV18; clone size: .; J gene: TRBJ2-5; D gene: .; CDR3 DNA: TGTGCCAGCTCACCACCTTCCGGGGTGGGAACCCAGTACTTC; CDR3 protein: CASSPPSGVGTQYF
V gene: TRBV12-3/TRBV12-4; clone size: .; J gene: TRBJ2-1; D gene: .; CDR3 DNA: TGTGCCAGCAGATATATGACCGGGAATGAGCAGTTCTTC; CDR3 protein: CASRYMTGNEQFF
V gene: TRBV13; clone size: .; J gene: TRBJ1-1; D gene: .; CDR3 DNA: TGTGCCAGCAGCTTCGGACTTTACACTGAAGCTTTCTTT; CDR3 protein: CASSFGLYTEAFF
V gene: TRBV7-3; clone size: .; J gene: TRBJ2-1; D gene: TRBD2; CDR3 DNA: TGTGCCAGCAGCTTAACGTATACGCTAGCGGGAGGGGATCGGTTCTTC; CDR3 protein: CASSLTYTLAGGDRFF
V gene: TRBV7-6; clone size: .; J gene: TRBJ1-3; D gene: .; CDR3 DNA: TGTGCCAGCAGCTTAGGGACAGATCCTGGAAACACCATATATTTT; CDR3 protein: CASSLGTDPGNTIYF
V gene: TRBV7-6; clone size: .; J gene: TRBJ2-7; D gene: TRBD2; CDR3 DNA: TGTGCCAGCAGCTTAGAGGGGACTAGTCTGATCTACGAGCAGTACTTC; CDR3 protein: CASSLEGTSLIYEQYF
V gene: TRBV19; clone size: once; J gene: TRBJ1-1; D gene: TRBD1; CDR3 DNA: TGTGCCAGTATAGCAGGGGGCTCCGGAGCTTTCTTT; CDR3 protein: CASIAGGSGAFF
V gene: TRBV7-8; clone size: .; J gene: TRBJ1-4; D gene: .; CDR3 DNA: TGTGCCAGCAGCCAGAAGAGGGGGTCAAATGAAAAACTGTTTTTT; CDR3 protein: CASSQKRGSNEKLFF
V gene: TRBV11-2; clone size: once; J gene: TRBJ2-7; D gene: .; CDR3 DNA: TGTGCCAGCAGCTTACGGGTCTGGCCCCCGGAATGGCAGTACTTC; CDR3 protein: CASSLRVWPPEWQYF
V gene: TRBV30; clone size: few; J gene: TRBJ2-2; D gene: TRBD2; CDR3 DNA: TGTGCCTGGAGCGGGACTAGCGGGAGGGCCGCGGACACCGGGGAGCTGTTTTTT; CDR3 protein: CAWSGTSGRAADTGELFF
V gene: TRBV27; clone size: .; J gene: TRBJ1-5; D gene: .; CDR3 DNA: TGTGCCAGCAGTCCACAGGGAAGGAGCAATCAGCCCCAGCATTTT; CDR3 protein: CASSPQGRSNQPQHF
V gene: TRBV5-1; clone size: .; J gene: TRBJ2-7; D gene: .; CDR3 DNA: TGCGCCAGCAGCTTGCCTACTCCCGTGACTAGGGCCTACGAGCAGTACTTC; CDR3 protein: CASSLPTPVTRAYEQYF
V gene: TRBV20-1; clone size: .; J gene: TRBJ2-1; D gene: .; CDR3 DNA: TGCAGTGCTACGGGAGTCGAGCAGTTCTTC; CDR3 protein: CSATGVEQFF
V gene: TRBV18; clone size: .; J gene: TRBJ2-7; D gene: TRBD1; CDR3 DNA: TGTGCCAGCTCACCAGGGACAGGGGGTCGCGAGCAGTACTTC; CDR3 protein: CASSPGTGGREQYF
V gene: TRBV7-9; clone size: .; J gene: TRBJ2-7; D gene: TRBD2; CDR3 DNA: TGTGCCAGCAGCACCCAACCGGGGGGCGAGCAGTACTTC; CDR3 protein: CASSTQPGGEQYF
V gene: TRBV27; clone size: .; J gene: TRBJ1-2; D gene: .; CDR3 DNA: TGTGCCAGCAGTTTCCGGGGAAACTATGGCTACACCTTC; CDR3 protein: CASSFRGNYGYTF
V gene: TRBV9; clone size: .; J gene: TRBJ2-1; D gene: .; CDR3 DNA: TGTGCCAGCAGCGTAGCTCCCCGGACAGATGATGAGCAGTTCTTC; CDR3 protein: CASSVAPRTDDEQFF
V gene: TRBV13; clone size: .; J gene: TRBJ2-3; D gene: .; CDR3 DNA: TGTGCCAGCAGCGCAGGGACTGGGGAGGCGGATACGCAGTATTTT; CDR3 protein: CASSAGTGEADTQYF
V gene: TRBV4-2; clone size: .; J gene: TRBJ1-3; D gene: .; CDR3 DNA: TGTGCCAGCAGCCAAGGGGGCTGGAGTGGAAACACCATATATTTT; CDR3 protein: CASSQGGWSGNTIYF
V gene: TRBV5-5; clone size: .; J gene: TRBJ1-1; D gene: .; CDR3 DNA: TGTGCCAGCAGCCGCATCGGGAACACTGAAGCTTTCTTT; CDR3 protein: CASSRIGNTEAFF
V gene: TRBV5-4; clone size: .; J gene: TRBJ1-2; D gene: TRBD1; CDR3 DNA: TGTGCCAGCAGCATTAACCAGGGGGCCCTTAACTATGGCTACACCTTC; CDR3 protein: CASSINQGALNYGYTF
V gene: TRBV18; clone size: .; J gene: TRBJ2-1; D gene: TRBD1; CDR3 DNA: TGTGCCAGCTCAAGGACAGGGTTCTACAATGAGCAGTTCTTC; CDR3 protein: CASSRTGFYNEQFF
V gene: TRBV28; clone size: .; J gene: TRBJ1-4; D gene: TRBD1; CDR3 DNA: TGTGCCTCCGCCAGGGGGAGCTCAACTAATGAAAAACTGTTTTTT; CDR3 protein: CASARGSSTNEKLFF
V gene: TRBV11-2; clone size: .; J gene: TRBJ2-1; D gene: .; CDR3 DNA: TGTGCCAGCAGCTTAGGGAGGGCGAGCTCCTACAATGAGCAGTTCTTC; CDR3 protein: CASSLGRASSYNEQFF
V gene: TRBV28; clone size: .; J gene: TRBJ2-5; D gene: TRBD1; CDR3 DNA: TGTGCCAGCAAGGGGGCAATTGGGACCCAGTACTTC; CDR3 protein: CASKGAIGTQYF
V gene: TRBV28; clone size: .; J gene: TRBJ2-7; D gene: .; CDR3 DNA: TGTGCCAGCAGTTTATTAACGGGGGACAGTACCTACGAGCAGTACTTC; CDR3 protein: CASSLLTGDSTYEQYF
V gene: TRBV30; clone size: .; J gene: TRBJ1-2; D gene: .; CDR3 DNA: TGTGCCTGGAGTGTACCTGTGGGGCTCCCGGGCTACACCTTC; CDR3 protein: CAWSVPVGLPGYTF
V gene: TRBV19; clone size: few; J gene: TRBJ1-5; D gene: TRBD1; CDR3 DNA: TGTGCCTCCCAAGGACAGGGGGCATCGTCGAGTCAGCCCCAGCATTTT; CDR3 protein: CASQGQGASSSQPQHF